The sequence of this TCR beta chain was determined in a study of early T cells in non-severe SARS-CoV-2 infection. This clonotype was observed a few times. The V end was cut by 1 base, the J end by 4 bases, with 7 bases between. CDR3 size: 14 residues. Germline V gene sequence: CDR1 LGHDT, CDR2 YNNKEL (reference sequence). TCRdb re-analysed the 5' RACE reads in MiXCR, keeping a single row per CDR3 protein. This sample carries around 55,000 distinct CDR3 sequences, under 15% of them seen once, and the ten largest clones take more than 8.5%. The sequence was collected from an adult who was a healthcare worker with PCR-confirmed SARS-CoV-2 infection or an uninfected control (not recorded which). Sequences were derived from whole blood, sampled at baseline. The chain carries TRBV3-1 and TRBJ2-2; D gene ambiguous. DNA for the CDR3: TGTGCCAGCAGCCAAGGACAATTCACCGGGGAGCTGTTTTTT. Protein sequence: CASSQGQFTGELFF.